These T cell receptor beta chains were read from a single sample in a study of shared clonotypes between healthy human individuals. TCRdb's table, derived via immunoSEQ multiplex PCR, lists solely in-frame clones and lacks some. The table includes roughly 2.1 million clones, 85% to 95% detected once. The specimen was naive CD8+ T cells from PBMCs. These receptors all stem from a man aged 18 to 35 in good health. Some clones in this sample may be carry-over from other donors' samples. CDR3s include the opening cysteine and the closing phenylalanine or tryptophan. The order of the fields is CDR3 DNA, CDR3 protein, clone size, V gene, D gene, J gene. The D gene is left open where the match is weak. Size values are once, few and many counts, or a class for expanded clones, and some rows have none.

cdr3_nt: TGCGCCAGCAGCCAAGCGGGACATGTCCCGTTCGAGCAGTACTTC
cdr3_aa: CASSQAGHVPFEQYF
clone_size: NA
v_call: TRBV4-1
d_call: NA
j_call: TRBJ2-7

cdr3_nt: TGTGCCGGACAGGGGCGGGATCAGCCCCAGCATTTT
cdr3_aa: CAGQGRDQPQHF
clone_size: NA
v_call: TRBV27
d_call: TRBD1
j_call: TRBJ1-5

cdr3_nt: TGTGCCAGTAGTTTCGGGACTAGCGACTACGAGCAGTACTTC
cdr3_aa: CASSFGTSDYEQYF
clone_size: NA
v_call: TRBV19
d_call: TRBD2
j_call: TRBJ2-7

cdr3_nt: TGTGCCTGGGTACCGGGACAGGGGACCACTGAAGCTTTCTTT
cdr3_aa: CAWVPGQGTTEAFF
clone_size: NA
v_call: TRBV30
d_call: TRBD1
j_call: TRBJ1-1

cdr3_nt: TGTGCCAGCAAGGACAGGGGGAACTATGGCTACACCTTC
cdr3_aa: CASKDRGNYGYTF
clone_size: NA
v_call: TRBV28
d_call: TRBD1
j_call: TRBJ1-2

cdr3_nt: TGTGCCAGTACCCCGACACGGTGGCCCTCCTACGAGCAGTACTTC
cdr3_aa: CASTPTRWPSYEQYF
clone_size: NA
v_call: TRBV19
d_call: NA
j_call: TRBJ2-7

cdr3_nt: TGTGCCAGCAGCGTAGCTGGTCCCCCCGGGGCCAACGTCCTGACTTTC
cdr3_aa: CASSVAGPPGANVLTF
clone_size: NA
v_call: TRBV9
d_call: NA
j_call: TRBJ2-6

cdr3_nt: TGTGCCAGCACGGAGCGGGAGGTTGGCACAGATACGCAGTATTTT
cdr3_aa: CASTEREVGTDTQYF
clone_size: once
v_call: TRBV6-5
d_call: TRBD2
j_call: TRBJ2-3

cdr3_nt: TGTGCCGTGCAGGGCTACGAGCAGTACTTC
cdr3_aa: CAVQGYEQYF
clone_size: NA
v_call: TRBV25-1
d_call: NA
j_call: TRBJ2-7

cdr3_nt: TGTGCCAGCGGTCCCCTGGGCAGGGCACACAATGAGCAGTTCTTC
cdr3_aa: CASGPLGRAHNEQFF
clone_size: NA
v_call: TRBV27
d_call: NA
j_call: TRBJ2-1

cdr3_nt: TGCGCCAGCAGCCAACGGGAGACACCCTACAATGAGCAGTTCTTC
cdr3_aa: CASSQRETPYNEQFF
clone_size: NA
v_call: TRBV4-1
d_call: NA
j_call: TRBJ2-1

cdr3_nt: TGTGCCAGCAGTTACCGGACGGGTACCTACGAGCAGTACTTC
cdr3_aa: CASSYRTGTYEQYF
clone_size: NA
v_call: TRBV6-5
d_call: NA
j_call: TRBJ2-7

cdr3_nt: TGCGCCAGCAGCCCTCGACAGGGGGGCTACAATGAGCAGTTCTTC
cdr3_aa: CASSPRQGGYNEQFF
clone_size: NA
v_call: TRBV4-1
d_call: TRBD1
j_call: TRBJ2-1

cdr3_nt: TGTGCCAGCAGCAGAGGGAGCACAGGGGGCCAGTTTCTAATCTACGAGCAGTACTTC
cdr3_aa: CASSRGSTGGQFLIYEQYF
clone_size: NA
v_call: TRBV7-9
d_call: TRBD1
j_call: TRBJ2-7

cdr3_nt: TGTGCCAGCAGTTGGGGGGCCCCCGAGCAGTACTTC
cdr3_aa: CASSWGAPEQYF
clone_size: NA
v_call: TRBV7-9
d_call: NA
j_call: TRBJ2-7

cdr3_nt: TGTGCCAGCAGCTTAGATTGGGCAGGGAACACTGAAGCTTTCTTT
cdr3_aa: CASSLDWAGNTEAFF
clone_size: NA
v_call: TRBV11-2
d_call: NA
j_call: TRBJ1-1

cdr3_nt: TGTGCCAGCAGCTTAAGTAGGGGAAACACGGGCAATTCACCCCTCCACTTT
cdr3_aa: CASSLSRGNTGNSPLHF
clone_size: NA
v_call: TRBV7-2
d_call: NA
j_call: TRBJ1-6

cdr3_nt: TGTGCCAGCAGTGACAGGGACGTAGGGAGGACCTTC
cdr3_aa: CASSDRDVGRTF
clone_size: NA
v_call: TRBV2
d_call: NA
j_call: TRBJ1-2

cdr3_nt: TGTGCCAGCAGCGTCTCTAGCGGGGATAATACGCAGTATTTT
cdr3_aa: CASSVSSGDNTQYF
clone_size: NA
v_call: TRBV9
d_call: TRBD2
j_call: TRBJ2-3

cdr3_nt: TGCGCCAGCAGCCAAGTAGCGACAGGGGGCCATCCCCCACGCAATCAGCCCCAGCATTTT
cdr3_aa: CASSQVATGGHPPRNQPQHF
clone_size: NA
v_call: TRBV4-3
d_call: TRBD1
j_call: TRBJ1-5

cdr3_nt: TGTGCCAGCAGTTACCTGGCGGAGAACACCGGGGAGCTGTTTTTT
cdr3_aa: CASSYLAENTGELFF
clone_size: NA
v_call: TRBV6-5
d_call: NA
j_call: TRBJ2-2

cdr3_nt: TGTGCCAGCAGTCGAGACTCCTACGAGCAGTACTTC
cdr3_aa: CASSRDSYEQYF
clone_size: NA
v_call: TRBV28
d_call: NA
j_call: TRBJ2-7

cdr3_nt: TGTGCCAGTAGTATAGTGAGGGGGAGTCCGGATGGCTACACCTTC
cdr3_aa: CASSIVRGSPDGYTF
clone_size: NA
v_call: TRBV19
d_call: NA
j_call: TRBJ1-2

cdr3_nt: TGTGCCAGCAGTTTATACCAGGGCCTAGGTTACTATGGCTACACCTTC
cdr3_aa: CASSLYQGLGYYGYTF
clone_size: NA
v_call: TRBV27
d_call: NA
j_call: TRBJ1-2

cdr3_nt: TGCGCCAGCAGCCACCGGGACGGTGCTGGAGGGACCCAGTACTTC
cdr3_aa: CASSHRDGAGGTQYF
clone_size: NA
v_call: TRBV5-1
d_call: NA
j_call: TRBJ2-5

cdr3_nt: TGTGCCAGCAGTGAATCGGGGGGGCGGGAGACCCAGTACTTC
cdr3_aa: CASSESGGRETQYF
clone_size: NA
v_call: TRBV6-1
d_call: TRBD2
j_call: TRBJ2-5

cdr3_nt: TGTGCCAGCAGCGTCCAGGGGGCCCGGGGCCCCGACGAGCAGTACTTC
cdr3_aa: CASSVQGARGPDEQYF
clone_size: NA
v_call: TRBV9
d_call: TRBD1
j_call: TRBJ2-7

cdr3_nt: TGTGCCAGCAGCTTAGTACTACTCAACGAGCAGTTCTTC
cdr3_aa: CASSLVLLNEQFF
clone_size: NA
v_call: TRBV7-9
d_call: NA
j_call: TRBJ2-1

cdr3_nt: TGTGCCACCAGCGGCTCAATACCTAGCGGGAGGGACAATGAGCAGTTCTTC
cdr3_aa: CATSGSIPSGRDNEQFF
clone_size: NA
v_call: TRBV15
d_call: TRBD2
j_call: TRBJ2-1

cdr3_nt: TGTGCCAGCGGCGGGCTAGAGCAGTTCTTC
cdr3_aa: CASGGLEQFF
clone_size: NA
v_call: TRBV7-9
d_call: NA
j_call: TRBJ2-1

cdr3_nt: TGTGCCAGCAGTCCGGACAGGAGCTCTGGAAACACCATATATTTT
cdr3_aa: CASSPDRSSGNTIYF
clone_size: NA
v_call: TRBV27
d_call: TRBD1
j_call: TRBJ1-3

cdr3_nt: TGTGCCAGCAGCGCCGGGAGAGGGACCCAGTACTTC
cdr3_aa: CASSAGRGTQYF
clone_size: NA
v_call: TRBV9
d_call: NA
j_call: TRBJ2-5

cdr3_nt: TGTGCCAGCTGTGACAGGGGGACCTACGAGCAGTACTTC
cdr3_aa: CASCDRGTYEQYF
clone_size: NA
v_call: TRBV2
d_call: TRBD1
j_call: TRBJ2-7

cdr3_nt: TGTGCCAGCAGATCCGGGACAGGGGGCCCGGGGTCACCCCTCCACTTT
cdr3_aa: CASRSGTGGPGSPLHF
clone_size: NA
v_call: TRBV27
d_call: TRBD1
j_call: TRBJ1-6

cdr3_nt: TGCGCCAGCGGAGGAAGGGAGGACTATGGCTACACCTTC
cdr3_aa: CASGGREDYGYTF
clone_size: NA
v_call: TRBV5-1
d_call: NA
j_call: TRBJ1-2

cdr3_nt: TGTGCCAGCAGCTTAGACCCTCCGGGACAGGGTATCTCCTACGAGCAGTACTTC
cdr3_aa: CASSLDPPGQGISYEQYF
clone_size: NA
v_call: TRBV11-1
d_call: TRBD1
j_call: TRBJ2-7

cdr3_nt: TGTGCCAGCAGCTTGGGGGGAAGGGGTTTGAACTATGGCTACACCTTC
cdr3_aa: CASSLGGRGLNYGYTF
clone_size: once
v_call: TRBV7-9
d_call: NA
j_call: TRBJ1-2

cdr3_nt: TGTGCCAGCAGCTCACTACTACTCTACGAGCAGTACTTC
cdr3_aa: CASSSLLLYEQYF
clone_size: NA
v_call: TRBV7-3
d_call: NA
j_call: TRBJ2-7

cdr3_nt: TGCGCCAGCAGCCAAGGGCTAGCGGTAGCCAATGAGCAGTTCTTC
cdr3_aa: CASSQGLAVANEQFF
clone_size: NA
v_call: TRBV4-3
d_call: TRBD2
j_call: TRBJ2-1